This note documents a single TCR beta chain sequence. The source of the sample is a study of shared clonotypes between healthy human individuals. CD8 cells classed as naive were CD45RO-negative and positively selected for CCR7, excluding terminally differentiated effector memory CD45RA+ cells. Sequencing was performed with immunoSEQ multiplex PCR; in TCRdb, only in-frame clones are kept and a portion is missing. The sample holds millions of clones, more than 85% seen once. The CDR3 is 15 residues long. V dropped 5 bases and J dropped 2 bases, with 10 bases sitting between them. From germline, CDR1 is LNHDA and CDR2 SQIVND (reference sequence).

The rearrangement joins TRBV19 to TRBJ2-6; D gene ambiguous. This clonotype originated in a man younger than 35 in good health. Some clones in this sample may be carry-over from other donors' samples. Sample: naive CD8+ T cells from PBMCs. CDR3 in amino acids: CASSPKIAGANVLTF. The CDR3 DNA reads as TGTGCCAGTAGTCCCAAGATAGCTGGGGCCAACGTCCTGACTTTC.